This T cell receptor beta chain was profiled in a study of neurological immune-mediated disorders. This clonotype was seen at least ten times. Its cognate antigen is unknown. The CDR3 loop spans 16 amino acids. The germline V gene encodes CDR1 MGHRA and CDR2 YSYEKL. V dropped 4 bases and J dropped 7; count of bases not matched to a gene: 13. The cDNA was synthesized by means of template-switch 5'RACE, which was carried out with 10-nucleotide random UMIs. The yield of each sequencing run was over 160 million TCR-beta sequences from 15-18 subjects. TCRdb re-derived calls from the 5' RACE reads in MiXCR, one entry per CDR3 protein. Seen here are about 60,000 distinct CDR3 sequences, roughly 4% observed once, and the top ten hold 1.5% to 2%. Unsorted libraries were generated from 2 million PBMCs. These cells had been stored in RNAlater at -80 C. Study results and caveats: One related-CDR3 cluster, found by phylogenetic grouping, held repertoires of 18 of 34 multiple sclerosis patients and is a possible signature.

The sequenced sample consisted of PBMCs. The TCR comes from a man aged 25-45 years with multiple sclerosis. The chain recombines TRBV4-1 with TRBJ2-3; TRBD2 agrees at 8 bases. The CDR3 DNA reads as TGCGCCAGCAGCCCGATCGGGAGGGCCCCGGGAAATACGCAGTATTTT. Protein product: CASSPIGRAPGNTQYF.